This T cell receptor (beta chain) appears in the sequencing data of a study of cytomegalovirus exposure and HLA in healthy donors. The study, taken as a whole, reports: The study listed some 160 cytomegalovirus-associated TCR beta chains.

Measured with immunoSEQ multiplex PCR; TCRdb has only the in-frame clones, and not every one. The table lists about 200,000 clones, about 91% of them singletons, with 2.9% in the top ten. Concerning this clone itself: The target antigen is unknown.

Trimming cost V 4 bases and J 7 bases, with 19 bases left between them. The V gene's germline CDR1 is MGHRA and CDR2 YSYEKL. The CDR3 runs 15 residues. V is TRBV4-1 and J is TRBJ1-2; D is possibly TRBD1 (5 bases). This sequence was found in a young woman in good health and CMV-seronegative. Sequenced sample: PBMCs. The CDR3 DNA follows: TGCGCCAGCAGCCCGCCTCAGGGCCGAGAAAGTGGCTACACCTTC. This codes for CASSPPQGRESGYTF.